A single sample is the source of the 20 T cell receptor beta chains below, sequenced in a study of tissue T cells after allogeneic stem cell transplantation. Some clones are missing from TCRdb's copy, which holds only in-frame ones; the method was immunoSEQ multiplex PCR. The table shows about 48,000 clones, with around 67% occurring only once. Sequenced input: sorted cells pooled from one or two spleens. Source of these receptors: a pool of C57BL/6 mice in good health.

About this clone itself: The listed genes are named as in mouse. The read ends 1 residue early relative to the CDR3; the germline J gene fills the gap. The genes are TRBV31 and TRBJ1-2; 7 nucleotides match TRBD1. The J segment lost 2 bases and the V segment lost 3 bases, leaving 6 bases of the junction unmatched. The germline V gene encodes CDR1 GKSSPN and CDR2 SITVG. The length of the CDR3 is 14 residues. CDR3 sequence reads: CAWSPDRANSDYTF. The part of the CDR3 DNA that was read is TGTGCCTGGAGCCCCGACAGGGCGAACTCCGACTACACC. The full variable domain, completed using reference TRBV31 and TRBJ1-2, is AQTIHQWPVAEIKAVGSPLSLGCTIKGKSSPNLYWYWQATGGTLQQLFYSITVGQVESVVQLNLSASRPKDDQFILSTEKLLLSHSGFYLCAWSPDRANSDYTFGSGTRLLVI.

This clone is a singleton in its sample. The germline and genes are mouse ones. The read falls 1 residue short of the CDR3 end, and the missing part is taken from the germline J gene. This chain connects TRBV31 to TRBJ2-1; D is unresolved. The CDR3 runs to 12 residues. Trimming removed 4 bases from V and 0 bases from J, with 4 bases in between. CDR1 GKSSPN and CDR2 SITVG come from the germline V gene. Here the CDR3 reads CAWTNNYAEQFF. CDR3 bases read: TGTGCCTGGACAAATAACTATGCTGAGCAGTTC. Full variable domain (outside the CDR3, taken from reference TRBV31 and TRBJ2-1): AQTIHQWPVAEIKAVGSPLSLGCTIKGKSSPNLYWYWQATGGTLQQLFYSITVGQVESVVQLNLSASRPKDDQFILSTEKLLLSHSGFYLCAWTNNYAEQFFGPGTRLTVL.

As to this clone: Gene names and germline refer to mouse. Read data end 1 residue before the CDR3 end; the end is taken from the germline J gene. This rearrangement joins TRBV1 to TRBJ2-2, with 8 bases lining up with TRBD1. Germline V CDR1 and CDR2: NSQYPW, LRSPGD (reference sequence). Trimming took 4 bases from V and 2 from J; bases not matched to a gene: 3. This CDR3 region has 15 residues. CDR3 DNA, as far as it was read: TGCACCTGCAGTGTGGGACAGGCTAACACCGGGCAGCTCTAC. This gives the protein CTCSVGQANTGQLY. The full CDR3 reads CTCSVGQANTGQLYF.

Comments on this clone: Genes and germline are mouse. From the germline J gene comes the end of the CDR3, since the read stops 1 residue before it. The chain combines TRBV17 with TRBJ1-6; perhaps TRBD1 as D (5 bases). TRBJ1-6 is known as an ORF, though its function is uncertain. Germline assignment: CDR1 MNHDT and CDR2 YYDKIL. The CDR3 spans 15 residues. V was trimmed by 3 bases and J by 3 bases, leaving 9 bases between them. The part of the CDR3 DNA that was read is TGTGCTAGCAGTAGGGGACGGGACTATAATTCGCCCCTCTAC. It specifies CASSRGRDYNSPLY. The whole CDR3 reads CASSRGRDYNSPLYF.

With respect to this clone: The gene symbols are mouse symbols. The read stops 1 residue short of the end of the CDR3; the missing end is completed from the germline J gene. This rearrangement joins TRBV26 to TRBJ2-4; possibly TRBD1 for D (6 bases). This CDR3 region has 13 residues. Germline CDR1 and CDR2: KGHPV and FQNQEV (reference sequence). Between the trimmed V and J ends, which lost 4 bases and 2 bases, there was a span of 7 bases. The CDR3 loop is CASSRTDQNTLYF. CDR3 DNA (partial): TGTGCCAGCAGTCGGACAGATCAAAACACCTTGTAC.

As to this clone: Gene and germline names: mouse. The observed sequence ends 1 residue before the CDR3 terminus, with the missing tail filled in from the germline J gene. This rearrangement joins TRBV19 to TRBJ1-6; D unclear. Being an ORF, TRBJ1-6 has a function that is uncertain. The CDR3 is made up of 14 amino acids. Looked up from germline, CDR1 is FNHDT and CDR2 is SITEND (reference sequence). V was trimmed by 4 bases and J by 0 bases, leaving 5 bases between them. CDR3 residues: CASSPPSYNSPLYF. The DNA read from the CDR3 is TGTGCCAGCAGTCCCCCTTCCTATAATTCGCCCCTCTAC.

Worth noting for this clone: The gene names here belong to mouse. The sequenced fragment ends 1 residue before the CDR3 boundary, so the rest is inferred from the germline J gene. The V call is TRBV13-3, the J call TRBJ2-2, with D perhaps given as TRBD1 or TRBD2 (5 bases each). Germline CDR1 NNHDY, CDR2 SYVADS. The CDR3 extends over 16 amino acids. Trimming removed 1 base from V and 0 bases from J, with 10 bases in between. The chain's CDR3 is CASSDSGGANTGQLYF. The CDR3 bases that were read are TGTGCCAGCAGTGATTCCGGGGGTGCAAACACCGGGCAGCTCTAC.

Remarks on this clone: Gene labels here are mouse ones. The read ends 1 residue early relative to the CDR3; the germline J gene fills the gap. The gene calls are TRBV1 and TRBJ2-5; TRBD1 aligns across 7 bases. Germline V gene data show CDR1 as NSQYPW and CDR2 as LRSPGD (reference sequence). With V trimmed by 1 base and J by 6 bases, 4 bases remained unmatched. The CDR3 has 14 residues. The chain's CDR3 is CTCSAARGRDTQYF. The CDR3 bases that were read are TGCACCTGCAGTGCAGCCAGGGGGAGGGACACCCAGTAC.

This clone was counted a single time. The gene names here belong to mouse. The CDR3 here is CTCSADPGARTGQLYF. Partial CDR3 DNA: TGCACCTGCAGTGCAGATCCGGGGGCGCGAACCGGGCAGCTCTAC. The chain couples TRBV1 to TRBJ2-2; TRBD1 or TRBD2 may be the D gene (6 bases each). The missing CDR3 end, 1 residue past where the read stops, is filled in from the germline J gene. This CDR3 has 16 amino acids. Trimming took off 0 bases at V and 5 bases at J, with 13 bases between the two ends. The germline V gene encodes CDR1 NSQYPW and CDR2 LRSPGD (reference sequence).

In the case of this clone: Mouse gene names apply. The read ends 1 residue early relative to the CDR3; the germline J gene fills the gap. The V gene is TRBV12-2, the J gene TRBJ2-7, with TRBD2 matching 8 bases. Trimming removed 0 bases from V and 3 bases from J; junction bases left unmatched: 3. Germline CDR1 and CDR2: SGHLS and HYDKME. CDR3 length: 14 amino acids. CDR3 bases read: TGTGCCAGCTCTCTCGAGCTGGGGGGCTATGAACAGTAC. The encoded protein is CASSLELGGYEQY. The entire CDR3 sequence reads CASSLELGGYEQYF.

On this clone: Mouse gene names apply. Here the CDR3 reads CASGLSSYEQYF. Incomplete CDR3 DNA: TGTGCCAGCGGCCTCAGCTCCTATGAACAGTAC. This chain links TRBV13-2 with TRBJ2-7, with D uncertain. Sequencing ends 1 residue short of the CDR3 end; the germline J gene provides the rest. CDR3 length: 12 amino acids. Looked up from germline, CDR1 is NNHNN and CDR2 is SYGAGS (reference sequence). Between the trimmed V and J ends, which lost 5 bases and 0 bases, there was a span of 6 bases.

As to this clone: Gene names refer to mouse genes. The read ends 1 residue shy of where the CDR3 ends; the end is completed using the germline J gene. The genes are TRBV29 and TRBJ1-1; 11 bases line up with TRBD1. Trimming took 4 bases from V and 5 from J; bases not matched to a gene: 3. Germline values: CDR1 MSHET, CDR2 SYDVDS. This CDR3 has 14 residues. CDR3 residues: CASSWTGGATEVFF. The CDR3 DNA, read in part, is TGTGCTAGCAGTTGGACAGGGGGCGCGACAGAAGTCTTC.

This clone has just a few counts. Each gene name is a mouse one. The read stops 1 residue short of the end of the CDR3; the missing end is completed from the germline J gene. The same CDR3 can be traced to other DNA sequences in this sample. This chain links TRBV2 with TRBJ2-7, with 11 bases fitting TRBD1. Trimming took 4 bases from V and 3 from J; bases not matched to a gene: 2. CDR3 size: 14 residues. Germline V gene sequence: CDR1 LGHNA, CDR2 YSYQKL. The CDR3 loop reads CASSPGTGGYEQYF. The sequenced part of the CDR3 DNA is TGTGCCAGCAGCCCCGGGACAGGGGGCTATGAACAGTAC.

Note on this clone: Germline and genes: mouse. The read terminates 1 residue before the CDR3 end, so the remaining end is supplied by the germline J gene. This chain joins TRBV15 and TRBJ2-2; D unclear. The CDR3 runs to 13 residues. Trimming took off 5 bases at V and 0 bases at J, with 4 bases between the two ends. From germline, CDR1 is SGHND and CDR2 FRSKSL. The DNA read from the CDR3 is TGTGCCAGCAGTCATACAAACACCGGGCAGCTCTAC. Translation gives CASSHTNTGQLY. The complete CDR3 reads CASSHTNTGQLYF.

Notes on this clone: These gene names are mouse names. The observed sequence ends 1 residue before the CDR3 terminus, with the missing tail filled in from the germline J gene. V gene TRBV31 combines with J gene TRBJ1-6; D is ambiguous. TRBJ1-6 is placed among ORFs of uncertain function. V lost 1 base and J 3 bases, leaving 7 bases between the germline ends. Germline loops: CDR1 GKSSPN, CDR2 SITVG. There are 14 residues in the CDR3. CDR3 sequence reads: CAWSPDNYNSPLYF. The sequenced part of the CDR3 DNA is TGTGCCTGGAGTCCAGACAACTATAATTCGCCCCTCTAC.

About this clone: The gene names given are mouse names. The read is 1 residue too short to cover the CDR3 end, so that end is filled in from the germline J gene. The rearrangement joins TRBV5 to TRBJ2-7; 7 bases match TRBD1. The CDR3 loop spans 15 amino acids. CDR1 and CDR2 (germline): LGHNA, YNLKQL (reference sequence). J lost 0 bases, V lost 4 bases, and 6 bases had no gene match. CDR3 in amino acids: CASSPSRDSSYEQYF. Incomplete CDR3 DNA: TGTGCCAGCAGCCCCTCCCGGGACAGCTCCTATGAACAGTAC.

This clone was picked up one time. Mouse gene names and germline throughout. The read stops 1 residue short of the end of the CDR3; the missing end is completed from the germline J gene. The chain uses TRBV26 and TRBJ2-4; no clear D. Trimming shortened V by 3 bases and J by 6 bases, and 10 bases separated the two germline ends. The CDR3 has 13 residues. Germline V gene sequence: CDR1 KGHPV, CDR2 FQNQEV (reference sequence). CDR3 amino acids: CASSLRKENTLYF. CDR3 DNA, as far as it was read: TGTGCCAGCAGTCTTAGGAAGGAGAACACCTTGTAC.

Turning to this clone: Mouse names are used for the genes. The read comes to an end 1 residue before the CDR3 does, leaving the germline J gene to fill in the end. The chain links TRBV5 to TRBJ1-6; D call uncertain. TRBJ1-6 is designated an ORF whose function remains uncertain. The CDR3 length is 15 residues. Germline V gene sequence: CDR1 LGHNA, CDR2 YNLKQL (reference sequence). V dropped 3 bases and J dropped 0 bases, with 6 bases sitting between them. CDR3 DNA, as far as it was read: TGTGCCAGCAGCCATCACTATTCCTATAATTCGCCCCTCTAC. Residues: CASSHHYSYNSPLY. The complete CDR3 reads CASSHHYSYNSPLYF.

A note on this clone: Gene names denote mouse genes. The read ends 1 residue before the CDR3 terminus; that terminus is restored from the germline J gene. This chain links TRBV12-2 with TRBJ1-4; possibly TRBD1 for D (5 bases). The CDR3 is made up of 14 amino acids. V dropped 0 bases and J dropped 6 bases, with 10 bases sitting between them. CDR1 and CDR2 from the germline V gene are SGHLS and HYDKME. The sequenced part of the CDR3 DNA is TGTGCCAGCTCTCTCGGGCAGGGAGACGAAAGATTATTT. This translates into CASSLGQGDERLF. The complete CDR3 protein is CASSLGQGDERLFF.

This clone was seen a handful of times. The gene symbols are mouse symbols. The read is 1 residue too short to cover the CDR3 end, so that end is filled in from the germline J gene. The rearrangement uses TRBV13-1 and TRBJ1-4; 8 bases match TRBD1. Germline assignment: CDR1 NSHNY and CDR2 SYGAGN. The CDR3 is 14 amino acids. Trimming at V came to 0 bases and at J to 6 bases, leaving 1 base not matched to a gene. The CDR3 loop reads CASSDAGGYERLFF. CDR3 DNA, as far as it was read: TGTGCCAGCAGTGATGCAGGGGGCTACGAAAGATTATTT. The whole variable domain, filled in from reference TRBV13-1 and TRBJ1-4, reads EAAVTQSPRNKVTVTGGNVTLSCRQTNSHNYMYWYRQDTGHGLRLIHYSYGAGNLRIGDVPDGYKATRTTQEDFFLLLELASPSQTSLYFCASSDAGGYERLFFGHGTKLSVL.